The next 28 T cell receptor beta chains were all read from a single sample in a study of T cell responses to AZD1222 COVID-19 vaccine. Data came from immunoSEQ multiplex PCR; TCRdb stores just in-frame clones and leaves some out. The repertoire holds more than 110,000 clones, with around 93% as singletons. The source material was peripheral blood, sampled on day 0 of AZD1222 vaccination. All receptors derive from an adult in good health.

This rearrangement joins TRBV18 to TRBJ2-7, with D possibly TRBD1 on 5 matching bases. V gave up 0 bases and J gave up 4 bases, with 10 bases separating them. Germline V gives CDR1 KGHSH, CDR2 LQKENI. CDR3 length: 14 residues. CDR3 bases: TGTGCCAGCTCACCACCGGGCAGGGAATACGAGCAGTACTTC. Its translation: CASSPPGREYEQYF.

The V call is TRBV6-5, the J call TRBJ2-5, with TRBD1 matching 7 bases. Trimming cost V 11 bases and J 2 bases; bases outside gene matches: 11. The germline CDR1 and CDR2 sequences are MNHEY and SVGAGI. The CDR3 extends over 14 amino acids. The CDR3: CAFKGGQLQETQYF. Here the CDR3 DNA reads TGTGCCTTCAAAGGGGGACAGTTGCAAGAGACCCAGTACTTC.

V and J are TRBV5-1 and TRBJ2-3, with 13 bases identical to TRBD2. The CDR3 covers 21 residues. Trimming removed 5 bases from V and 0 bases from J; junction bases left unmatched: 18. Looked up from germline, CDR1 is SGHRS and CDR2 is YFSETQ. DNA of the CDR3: TGCGCCAGCAGTTCCCCGGGACTAGCGGGGCGTTCGGTCGGCAGCACAGATACGCAGTATTTT. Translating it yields CASSSPGLAGRSVGSTDTQYF.

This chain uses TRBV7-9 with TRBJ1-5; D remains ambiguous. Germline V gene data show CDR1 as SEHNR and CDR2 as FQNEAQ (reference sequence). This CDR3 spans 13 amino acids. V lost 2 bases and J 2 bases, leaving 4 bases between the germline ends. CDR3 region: CASSLQGNQPQHF. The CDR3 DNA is TGTGCCAGCAGCTTACAGGGCAATCAGCCCCAGCATTTT.

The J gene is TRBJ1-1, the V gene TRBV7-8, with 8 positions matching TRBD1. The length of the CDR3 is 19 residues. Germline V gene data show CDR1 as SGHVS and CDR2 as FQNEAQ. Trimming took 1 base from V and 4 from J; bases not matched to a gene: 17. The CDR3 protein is CASSLGRTGSVFFITEAFF. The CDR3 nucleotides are TGTGCCAGCAGCTTAGGAAGGACAGGGTCCGTTTTCTTCATCACTGAAGCTTTCTTT.

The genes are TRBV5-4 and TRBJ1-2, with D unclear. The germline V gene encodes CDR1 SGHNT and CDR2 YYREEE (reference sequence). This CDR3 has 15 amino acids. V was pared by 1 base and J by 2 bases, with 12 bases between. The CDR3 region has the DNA TGTGCCAGCAGCTTGAGGCAGGTTGGGAACTATGGCTACACCTTC. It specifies CASSLRQVGNYGYTF.

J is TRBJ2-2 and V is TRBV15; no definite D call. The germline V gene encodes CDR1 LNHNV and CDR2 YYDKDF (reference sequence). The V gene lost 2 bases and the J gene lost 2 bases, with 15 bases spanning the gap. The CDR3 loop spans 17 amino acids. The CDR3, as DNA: TGTGCCACCAGCAGACTAGGCCAGGAGACTAACACCGGGGAGCTGTTTTTT. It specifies CATSRLGQETNTGELFF.

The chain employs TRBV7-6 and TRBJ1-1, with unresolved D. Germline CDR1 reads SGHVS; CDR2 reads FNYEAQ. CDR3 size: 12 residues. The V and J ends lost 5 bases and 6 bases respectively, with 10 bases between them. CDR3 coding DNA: TGTGCCAGCAGCGACGATAGGGCTGAAGCTTTCTTT. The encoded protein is CASSDDRAEAFF.

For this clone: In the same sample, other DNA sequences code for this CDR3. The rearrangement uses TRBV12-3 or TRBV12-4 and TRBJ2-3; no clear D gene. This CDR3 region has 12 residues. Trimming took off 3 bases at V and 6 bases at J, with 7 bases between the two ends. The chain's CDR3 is CASSFRPDTQYF. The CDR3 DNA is TGTGCCAGCAGTTTTAGGCCGGATACGCAGTATTTT.

CDR3 protein: CASSSLTGHFPLHF. Written as DNA, the CDR3 is TGTGCCAGCAGTTCCTTGACAGGGCATTTCCCCCTCCACTTT. The chain combines TRBV6-5 with TRBJ1-6; TRBD1 matches 7 bases. The junction had 10 bases not matched to a gene; V was cut back by 4 bases and J by 13 bases. The CDR3 sequence is 14 residues long. The germline V gene has CDR1 MNHEY and CDR2 SVGAGI.

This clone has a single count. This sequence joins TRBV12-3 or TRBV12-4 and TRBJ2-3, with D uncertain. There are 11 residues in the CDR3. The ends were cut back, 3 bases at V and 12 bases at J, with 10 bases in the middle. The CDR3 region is CASSLRTAQYF. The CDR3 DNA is TGTGCCAGCAGTTTGAGGACGGCACAGTATTTT.

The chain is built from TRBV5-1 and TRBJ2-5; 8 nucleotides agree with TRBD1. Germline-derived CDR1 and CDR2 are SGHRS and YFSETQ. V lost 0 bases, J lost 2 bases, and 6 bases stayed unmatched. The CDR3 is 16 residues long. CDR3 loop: CASSLVLDRAQETQYF. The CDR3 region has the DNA TGCGCCAGCAGCTTGGTCTTGGACAGGGCTCAAGAGACCCAGTACTTC.

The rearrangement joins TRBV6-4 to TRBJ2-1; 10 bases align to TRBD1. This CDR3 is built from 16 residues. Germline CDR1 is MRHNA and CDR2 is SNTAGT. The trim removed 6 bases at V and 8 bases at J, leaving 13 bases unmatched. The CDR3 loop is CASSDLLDRGMDEQFF. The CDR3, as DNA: TGTGCCAGCAGCGACCTCCTGGACAGGGGGATGGATGAGCAGTTCTTC.

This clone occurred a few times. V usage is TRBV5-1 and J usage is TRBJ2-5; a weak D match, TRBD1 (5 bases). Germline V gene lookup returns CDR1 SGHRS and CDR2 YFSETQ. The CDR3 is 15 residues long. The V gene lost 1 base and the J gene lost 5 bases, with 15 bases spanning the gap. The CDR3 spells CASSLTPGFGETQYF. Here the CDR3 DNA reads TGCGCCAGCAGCTTGACTCCAGGGTTTGGGGAGACCCAGTACTTC.

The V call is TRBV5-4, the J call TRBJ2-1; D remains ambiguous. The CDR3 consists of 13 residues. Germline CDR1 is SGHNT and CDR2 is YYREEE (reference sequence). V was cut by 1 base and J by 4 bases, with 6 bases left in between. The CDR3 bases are TGTGCCAGCAGCTTGACACCATACAATGAGCAGTTCTTC. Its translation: CASSLTPYNEQFF.

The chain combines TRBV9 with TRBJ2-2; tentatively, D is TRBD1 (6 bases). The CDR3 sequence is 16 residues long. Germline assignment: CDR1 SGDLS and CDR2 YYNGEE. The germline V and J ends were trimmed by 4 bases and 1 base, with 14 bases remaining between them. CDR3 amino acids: CASSPWGPLNTGELFF. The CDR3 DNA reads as TGTGCCAGCAGCCCCTGGGGGCCTCTGAACACCGGGGAGCTGTTTTTT.

The CDR3 reads CAWSVISPIYYEQYF. CDR3 nucleotides: TGTGCCTGGAGTGTAATTTCACCGATATACTACGAGCAGTACTTC. V gene TRBV30 combines with J gene TRBJ2-7; no definite D call. Germline V gene data show CDR1 as GTSNPN and CDR2 as SVGIG (reference sequence). The CDR3 consists of 15 residues. V was pared by 0 bases and J by 3 bases, with 15 bases between.

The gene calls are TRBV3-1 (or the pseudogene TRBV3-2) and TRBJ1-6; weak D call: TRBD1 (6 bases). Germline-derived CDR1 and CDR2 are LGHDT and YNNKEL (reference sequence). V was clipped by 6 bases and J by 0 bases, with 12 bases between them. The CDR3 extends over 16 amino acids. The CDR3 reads CASRPRGSSYNSPLHF. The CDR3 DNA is TGTGCCAGCAGACCCAGGGGAAGCTCCTATAATTCACCCCTCCACTTT.

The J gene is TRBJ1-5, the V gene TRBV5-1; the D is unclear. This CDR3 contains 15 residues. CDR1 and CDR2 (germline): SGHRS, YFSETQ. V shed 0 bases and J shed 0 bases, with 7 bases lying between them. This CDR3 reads CASSLDSYSNQPQHF. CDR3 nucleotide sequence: TGCGCCAGCAGCTTGGACTCCTATAGCAATCAGCCCCAGCATTTT.

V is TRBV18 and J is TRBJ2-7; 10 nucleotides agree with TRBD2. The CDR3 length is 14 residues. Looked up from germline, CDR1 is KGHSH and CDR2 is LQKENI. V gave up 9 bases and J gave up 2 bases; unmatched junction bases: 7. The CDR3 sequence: CASQTSGDTYEQYF. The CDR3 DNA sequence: TGTGCCAGTCAAACTAGCGGGGATACCTACGAGCAGTACTTC.

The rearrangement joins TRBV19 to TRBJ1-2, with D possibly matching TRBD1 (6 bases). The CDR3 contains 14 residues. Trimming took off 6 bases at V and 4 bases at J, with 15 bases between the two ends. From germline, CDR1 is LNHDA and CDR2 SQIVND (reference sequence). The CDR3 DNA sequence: TGTGCCAGTAGCATCGGGCAGGGGACCTATGGCTACACCTTC. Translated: CASSIGQGTYGYTF.

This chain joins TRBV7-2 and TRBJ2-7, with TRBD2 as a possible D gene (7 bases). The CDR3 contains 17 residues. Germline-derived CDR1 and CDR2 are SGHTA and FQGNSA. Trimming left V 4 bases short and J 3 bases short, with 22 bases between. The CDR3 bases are TGTGCCAGCAGCTACCCCCCGGGGGGCGGATCACTCTACGAGCAGTACTTC. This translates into CASSYPPGGGSLYEQYF.

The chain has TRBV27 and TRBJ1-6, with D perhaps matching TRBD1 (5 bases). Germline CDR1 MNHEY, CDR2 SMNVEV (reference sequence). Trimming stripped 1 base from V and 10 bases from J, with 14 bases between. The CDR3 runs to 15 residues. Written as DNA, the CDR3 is TGTGCCAGCAGTTTATGGGCAGGGAGGGTGTCACCCCTCCACTTT. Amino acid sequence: CASSLWAGRVSPLHF.

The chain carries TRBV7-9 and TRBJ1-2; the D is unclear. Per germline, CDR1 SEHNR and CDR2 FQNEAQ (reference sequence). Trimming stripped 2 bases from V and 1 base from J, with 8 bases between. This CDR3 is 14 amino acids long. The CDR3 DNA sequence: TGTGCCAGCAGCTTAAAGCGGGTTAACTATGGCTACACCTTC. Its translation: CASSLKRVNYGYTF.

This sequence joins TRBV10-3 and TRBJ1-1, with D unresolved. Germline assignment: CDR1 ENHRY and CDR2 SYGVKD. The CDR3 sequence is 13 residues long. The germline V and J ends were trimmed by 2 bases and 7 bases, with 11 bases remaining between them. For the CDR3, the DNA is TGTGCCATCAGTGAGGACCCGCGGGGTGAAGCTTTCTTT. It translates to CAISEDPRGEAFF.

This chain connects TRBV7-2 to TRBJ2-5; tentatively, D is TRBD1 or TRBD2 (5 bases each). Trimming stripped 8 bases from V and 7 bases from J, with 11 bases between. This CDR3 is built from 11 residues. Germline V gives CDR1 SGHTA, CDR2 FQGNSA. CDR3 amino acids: CASGDRGTQYF. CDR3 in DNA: TGTGCCAGCGGGGACCGGGGGACCCAGTACTTC. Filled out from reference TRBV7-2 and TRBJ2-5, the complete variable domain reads GAGVSQSPSNKVTEKGKDVELRCDPISGHTALYWYRQSLGQGLEFLIYFQGNSAPDKSGLPSDRFSAERTGGSVSTLTIQRTQQEDSAVYLCASGDRGTQYFGPGTRLLVL.

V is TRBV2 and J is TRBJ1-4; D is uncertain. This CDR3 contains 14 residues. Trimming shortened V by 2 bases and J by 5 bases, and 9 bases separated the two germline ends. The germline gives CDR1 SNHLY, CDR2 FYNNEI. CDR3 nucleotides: TGTGCCAGCAGTGAACAAGCAGACAATGAAAAACTGTTTTTT. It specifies CASSEQADNEKLFF.

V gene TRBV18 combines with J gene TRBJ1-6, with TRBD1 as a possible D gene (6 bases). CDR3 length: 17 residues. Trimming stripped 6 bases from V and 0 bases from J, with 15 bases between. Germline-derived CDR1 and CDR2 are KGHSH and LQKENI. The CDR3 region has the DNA TGTGCCAGCTCTCCCAATGACAGGAGCTCCTATAATTCACCCCTCCACTTT. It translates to CASSPNDRSSYNSPLHF.